This TCR beta chain was found in a study of blood T cell repertoires in COVID-19. CDR3 length equals 14 residues. Germline CDR1 is LNHDA and CDR2 is SQIVND (reference sequence). V was clipped by 7 bases and J by 1 base, with 12 bases between them. TCRdb's copy holds only in-frame clones and misses some; the assay was immunoSEQ multiplex PCR. The sample yields roughly 20,000 clones, 87% seen once. The source of this sequence is a human donor in a cohort sampled during active COVID-19. The sequencing sample was made of peripheral blood. The chain carries TRBV19 and TRBJ2-3; TRBD1 is a possible D gene (6 bases). CDR3 loop: CASTMSGGTDTQYF. The CDR3 bases are TGTGCCAGTACTATGTCAGGGGGCACAGATACGCAGTATTTT.